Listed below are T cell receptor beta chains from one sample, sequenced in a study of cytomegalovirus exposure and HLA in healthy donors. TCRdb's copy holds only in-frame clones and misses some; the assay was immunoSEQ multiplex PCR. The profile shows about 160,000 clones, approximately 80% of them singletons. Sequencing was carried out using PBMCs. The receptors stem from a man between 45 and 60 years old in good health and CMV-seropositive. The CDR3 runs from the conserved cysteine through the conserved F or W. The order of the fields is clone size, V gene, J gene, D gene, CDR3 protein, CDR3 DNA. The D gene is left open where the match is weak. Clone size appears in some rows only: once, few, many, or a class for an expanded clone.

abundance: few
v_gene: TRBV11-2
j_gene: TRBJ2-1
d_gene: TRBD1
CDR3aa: CASSLIQGAYNEQFF
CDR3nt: TGTGCCAGCAGCTTAATTCAGGGGGCCTACAATGAGCAGTTCTTC

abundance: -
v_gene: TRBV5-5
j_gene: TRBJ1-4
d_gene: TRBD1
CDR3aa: CASSRTTGTGDEKLFF
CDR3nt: TGTGCCAGCAGCAGAACTACCGGGACAGGGGATGAAAAACTGTTTTTT

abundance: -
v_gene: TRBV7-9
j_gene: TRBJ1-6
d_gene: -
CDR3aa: CASSSRTDYLNNSPLHF
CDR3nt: TGTGCCAGCAGCAGTCGGACAGATTACTTGAATAATTCACCCCTCCACTTT

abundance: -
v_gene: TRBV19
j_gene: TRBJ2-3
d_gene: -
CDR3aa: CASSMSPSTDTQYF
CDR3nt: TGTGCCAGTAGTATGAGTCCTAGCACAGATACGCAGTATTTT

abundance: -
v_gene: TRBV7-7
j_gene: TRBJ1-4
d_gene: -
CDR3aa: CASSSRTSATNEKLFF
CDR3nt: TGTGCCAGCAGCTCGAGGACATCTGCAACTAATGAAAAACTGTTTTTT

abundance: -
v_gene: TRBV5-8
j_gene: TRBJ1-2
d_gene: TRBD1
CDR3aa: CASIRTGGAYGYTF
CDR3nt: TGTGCCAGCATCAGGACAGGGGGCGCCTATGGCTACACCTTC

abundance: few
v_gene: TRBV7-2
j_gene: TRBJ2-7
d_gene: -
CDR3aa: CASSPQSYEQYF
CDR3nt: TGTGCCAGCAGCCCTCAGTCCTACGAGCAGTACTTC

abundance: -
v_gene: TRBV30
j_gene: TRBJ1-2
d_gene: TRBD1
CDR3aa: CAPQGELRNGYTF
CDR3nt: TGTGCCCCTCAGGGGGAACTTAGGAATGGCTACACCTTC

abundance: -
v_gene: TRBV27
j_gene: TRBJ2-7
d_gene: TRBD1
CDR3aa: CASSLSGGGQGAYEQYF
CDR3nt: TGTGCCAGCAGTTTATCTGGTGGAGGACAGGGGGCTTACGAGCAGTACTTC

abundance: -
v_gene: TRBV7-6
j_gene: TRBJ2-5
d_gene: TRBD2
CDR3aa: CASSLAGSGGASETQYF
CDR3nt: TGTGCCAGCAGCTTAGCGGGTAGCGGGGGGGCCTCAGAGACCCAGTACTTC

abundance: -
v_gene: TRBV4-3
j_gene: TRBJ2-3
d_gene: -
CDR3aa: CASSQDLVQGGADTQYF
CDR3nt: TGCGCCAGCAGCCAAGATCTGGTACAGGGGGGGGCAGATACGCAGTATTTT

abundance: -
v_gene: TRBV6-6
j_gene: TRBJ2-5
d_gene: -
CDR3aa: CASTRGHQETQYF
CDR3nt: TGTGCCAGCACTAGAGGGCACCAAGAGACCCAGTACTTC

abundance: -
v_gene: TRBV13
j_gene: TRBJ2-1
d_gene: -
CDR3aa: CASSLLYNEQFF
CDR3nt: TGTGCCAGCAGCCTCCTCTACAATGAGCAGTTCTTC

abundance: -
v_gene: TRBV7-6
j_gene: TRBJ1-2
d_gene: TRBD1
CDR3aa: CASSPSTYRGQSGYTF
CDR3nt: TGTGCCAGCAGCCCCTCGACCTACAGGGGGCAATCTGGCTACACCTTC

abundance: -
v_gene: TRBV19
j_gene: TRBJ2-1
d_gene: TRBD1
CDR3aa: CASSIRRQGGNNEQFF
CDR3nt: TGTGCCAGTAGTATCCGGAGACAGGGCGGAAACAATGAGCAGTTCTTC

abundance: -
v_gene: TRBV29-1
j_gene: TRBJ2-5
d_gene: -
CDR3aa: CSVEGAGWGETQYF
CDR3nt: TGCAGCGTTGAAGGGGCGGGGTGGGGGGAGACCCAGTACTTC

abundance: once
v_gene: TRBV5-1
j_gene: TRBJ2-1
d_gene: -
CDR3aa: CASSEVQGTEQFF
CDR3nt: TGCGCCAGCAGCGAGGTACAGGGCACTGAGCAGTTCTTC